This is a list of T cell receptor beta chains from one sample in a study of shared clonotypes between healthy human individuals. Sequencing used immunoSEQ multiplex PCR; TCRdb keeps in-frame clones, though not all of them. The table records nearly 2 million clones, 85% to 95% of them present only once. Sequenced sample: naive CD8+ T cells sorted from blood. Source of these receptors: a man between 18 and 29 years old in good health. The CDR3 runs from the conserved cysteine through the conserved F or W. A D gene is named only where the DNA matches it firmly. The listing skips clone size in some rows; elsewhere it reads once, few, many or a size class.

cdr3_nt,cdr3_aa,j_call,clone_size,v_call,d_call
TGTGCCAGCAGCTTAAGGGGCCGGACAGGGACCTACGAGCAGTACTTC,CASSLRGRTGTYEQYF,TRBJ2-7,once,TRBV7-2,TRBD1
TGTGCCAGCACCGCCCAGGGCTACGAGCAGTACTTC,CASTAQGYEQYF,TRBJ2-7,NA,TRBV6-6,NA
TGTGCCAGCATCTATAGCGGGAGGGCCGGGAATGAGCAGTTCTTC,CASIYSGRAGNEQFF,TRBJ2-1,NA,TRBV27,TRBD2
TGTGCCAGCAGCTTGGCGGAGGGTGCAAATACGCAGTATTTT,CASSLAEGANTQYF,TRBJ2-3,NA,TRBV5-6,NA
TGTGCCAGCAGCCCGGGACTAGATACGCAGTATTTT,CASSPGLDTQYF,TRBJ2-3,once,TRBV6-6,NA
TGTGCCAGCAGCGCTACCCTAGCGGGAGGGGTCTACAATGAGCAGTTCTTC,CASSATLAGGVYNEQFF,TRBJ2-1,NA,TRBV13,TRBD2
TGTGCCAGCAGCCAAGATGACAGGCTCTCCTACAATGAGCAGTTCTTC,CASSQDDRLSYNEQFF,TRBJ2-1,NA,TRBV7-9,NA
TGCGCCAGCAGCCAAGTAACCGGGACAGGCGCCAGGTGGGAGCAGTACTTC,CASSQVTGTGARWEQYF,TRBJ2-7,NA,TRBV4-1,TRBD1
TGTGCCAGCAGCTTAAAACTGGGACAGGGGTTCGGAAACACCATATATTTT,CASSLKLGQGFGNTIYF,TRBJ1-3,NA,TRBV7-6,TRBD1
TGTGCCAGTGATACACGGACCGACTATGGCTACACCTTC,CASDTRTDYGYTF,TRBJ1-2,NA,TRBV19,NA
TGTGCCAGCAGTTACCCAACTGATGTATCCAACTATGGCTACACCTTC,CASSYPTDVSNYGYTF,TRBJ1-2,NA,TRBV6-6,NA
TGTGCCAGCCGCGGTCTGGCTGGGGATGAGCAGTTCTTC,CASRGLAGDEQFF,TRBJ2-1,NA,TRBV9,NA
TGTGCCAGTAGTATAGGTGTCTCTGGGGCCAACGTCCTGACTTTC,CASSIGVSGANVLTF,TRBJ2-6,NA,TRBV19,NA
TGCGCCAGCAGCCAAAGCCTCGGGATGAGGAACACTGAAGCTTTCTTT,CASSQSLGMRNTEAFF,TRBJ1-1,NA,TRBV4-1,NA
TGTGCCAGCCGAGGGAATCCAGCGTTGGAGACCCAGTACTTC,CASRGNPALETQYF,TRBJ2-5,NA,TRBV27,NA
TGCGCCAGCAGCCAAGATTTACTAGCGGGAGGAGTAGATACGCAGTATTTT,CASSQDLLAGGVDTQYF,TRBJ2-3,NA,TRBV4-3,TRBD2
TGTGCCAGCAGCGTAGGCGGGACAGGGTATGACATTCAGTACTTC,CASSVGGTGYDIQYF,TRBJ2-4,NA,TRBV9,TRBD1
TGTGCCAGCAGGGACCAGGGTTTTGCCTACGAGCAGTACTTC,CASRDQGFAYEQYF,TRBJ2-7,NA,TRBV2,NA
TGTGCCAGCAGCCCACGACAGGGGGCTGCGAATGAGCAGTTCTTC,CASSPRQGAANEQFF,TRBJ2-1,once,TRBV9,TRBD1
TGTGCCAGCAGCTTCCCGGGAGCGGACGAGCAGTACTTC,CASSFPGADEQYF,TRBJ2-7,NA,TRBV5-6,NA
TGTGCCAGCAGTGAATCGGGGACAGGGTCCTACGAGCAGTACTTC,CASSESGTGSYEQYF,TRBJ2-7,NA,TRBV2,TRBD1
TGTGCCTGGACCTGGGGACAGGGGTCCTACGAGCAGTACTTC,CAWTWGQGSYEQYF,TRBJ2-7,NA,TRBV30,TRBD1
TGTGCCTGGAGTGTAGGTGGAGACGAGCAGTACTTC,CAWSVGGDEQYF,TRBJ2-7,NA,TRBV30,NA
TGTGCCCGCACCCACCCTGGGGCCTACGAGCAGTACTTC,CARTHPGAYEQYF,TRBJ2-7,NA,TRBV2,NA
TGCGCCAGCAGCCCTAGGACAGCGAACACCGGGGAGCTGTTTTTT,CASSPRTANTGELFF,TRBJ2-2,NA,TRBV4-1,NA
TGTGCCAGCAGTTTCCCGTCAGCGGGACCTTACAATGAGCAGTTCTTC,CASSFPSAGPYNEQFF,TRBJ2-1,NA,TRBV27,TRBD2
TGTGCCAGCAGCTTTGTCATATCCCGTGGTGATAATGAGCAGTTCTTC,CASSFVISRGDNEQFF,TRBJ2-1,NA,TRBV11-2,NA
TGTGCCAGCAGCACTTTGGATGGACAGGGTTGGGAGACCCAGTACTTC,CASSTLDGQGWETQYF,TRBJ2-5,NA,TRBV13,TRBD1
TGTGCCAGCAGCTTAGAGGGGACTCTACCCCTCTACGAGCAGTACTTC,CASSLEGTLPLYEQYF,TRBJ2-7,NA,TRBV7-9,NA
TGTGCCAGCAGTTATTTGTCCAGGGGCGACGAGCAGTACTTC,CASSYLSRGDEQYF,TRBJ2-7,NA,TRBV6-5,NA
TGCGCCAGCAGCGCGTATCGCACAGATACGCAGTATTTT,CASSAYRTDTQYF,TRBJ2-3,NA,TRBV4-3,NA
TGTGCCAGCAGCTTCGCGGGAGGTTACGAGCAGTACTTC,CASSFAGGYEQYF,TRBJ2-7,NA,TRBV11-3,TRBD2
TGTGCCAGCAGTTTAGTATTGGGCAATCAGCCCCAGCATTTT,CASSLVLGNQPQHF,TRBJ1-5,once,TRBV27,NA
TGTGCCAGCAGTGAAGTAGCGCCTGAGCAGTTCTTC,CASSEVAPEQFF,TRBJ2-1,NA,TRBV6-1,NA
TGTGCCAGCAGCATACAGGGAACTGAAGCTTTCTTT,CASSIQGTEAFF,TRBJ1-1,once,TRBV13,NA
TGTGCCAGCAGTTTATCGCCAGCCTATGGCTACACCTTC,CASSLSPAYGYTF,TRBJ1-2,NA,TRBV27,NA
TGCGCCAGCAGCCAAGCAGCGGGGGGGGATGAGCAGTTCTTC,CASSQAAGGDEQFF,TRBJ2-1,NA,TRBV4-1,TRBD2
TGTGCCAGCAGTTTGGCGGGACTACCCTACGAGCAGTACTTC,CASSLAGLPYEQYF,TRBJ2-7,NA,TRBV28,TRBD2
TGTGCCAGCTCACCTCTGGACAGGGGCACTGAAGCTTTCTTT,CASSPLDRGTEAFF,TRBJ1-1,NA,TRBV18,TRBD1
TGTGCCAGCAGCCGCTTGACCGGGACTAGATTTAATGAGCAGTTCTTC,CASSRLTGTRFNEQFF,TRBJ2-1,NA,TRBV27,TRBD2
TGTGCCAGCAGCTTAGTGTTCAGGGACCACTATGGCTACACCTTC,CASSLVFRDHYGYTF,TRBJ1-2,NA,TRBV7-2,NA
TGTGCCAGCAGTGAATCGGGGATACCGGTGGGGGACTATGGCTACACCTTC,CASSESGIPVGDYGYTF,TRBJ1-2,NA,TRBV2,NA
TGTGCCAGTTCCTATGGGCCTTCCACAGATACGCAGTATTTT,CASSYGPSTDTQYF,TRBJ2-3,NA,TRBV9,NA
TGTGCCTGGACCCCCGGGACGGACTACACCTTC,CAWTPGTDYTF,TRBJ1-2,few,TRBV30,NA
TGTGCCAGCAGTTACAGTCCCGGGACAGGGGCTGAAGCTTTCTTT,CASSYSPGTGAEAFF,TRBJ1-1,NA,TRBV6-5,TRBD1
TGTGCCAGCAGCGTATTTGGGACCTCTAGCTCTGGGGCCAACGTCCTGACTTTC,CASSVFGTSSSGANVLTF,TRBJ2-6,NA,TRBV9,NA
TGTGCCAGCAGTTCAGGGCACAATCAGCCCCAGCATTTT,CASSSGHNQPQHF,TRBJ1-5,NA,TRBV6-5,NA
TGTGCCAGCAGTCCCCCAGGGACCGAAGGCACAGATACGCAGTATTTT,CASSPPGTEGTDTQYF,TRBJ2-3,NA,TRBV6-6,NA
TGTGCCAGCAGTACTGGACTAGCGGGAACCCTAGGCAATGAGCAGTTCTTC,CASSTGLAGTLGNEQFF,TRBJ2-1,NA,TRBV27,TRBD2
TGTGCCAGCAGTTTATGGGCTTCCTCCACAGATACGCAGTATTTT,CASSLWASSTDTQYF,TRBJ2-3,NA,TRBV27,NA
TGTGCCAGCAGCTTGACAGGGTTCCAAGAGACCCAGTACTTC,CASSLTGFQETQYF,TRBJ2-5,NA,TRBV7-2,TRBD1
TGTGCCAGCAGCCATACAGGGGGAGGGCCTAATGAAAAACTGTTTTTT,CASSHTGGGPNEKLFF,TRBJ1-4,NA,TRBV7-9,TRBD1
TGCGCCAGCACCCCGCCGGCCGACTACGAGCAGTACTTC,CASTPPADYEQYF,TRBJ2-7,NA,TRBV10-2,NA
TGTGCCAGCAGCTTGGCCATTGCCCGTTACAGGGTGGATGAGAACACTGAAGCTTTCTTT,CASSLAIARYRVDENTEAFF,TRBJ1-1,NA,TRBV5-5,NA
TGCAGCGTTCCGGACAGGGGGGTAAGGAACACCGGGGAGCTGTTTTTT,CSVPDRGVRNTGELFF,TRBJ2-2,NA,TRBV29-1,TRBD1
TGTGCCAGCAAGGGGGGAGGGACTGAAGCTTTCTTT,CASKGGGTEAFF,TRBJ1-1,NA,TRBV13,NA
TGTGCCAGCAGCCAGTTCGGGGGCTCCTACGAGCAGTACTTC,CASSQFGGSYEQYF,TRBJ2-7,NA,TRBV14,NA
TGTGCCAGCAGCCAAGAAGGTTGGGCGGGGGGATACAATGAGCAGTTCTTC,CASSQEGWAGGYNEQFF,TRBJ2-1,NA,TRBV14,TRBD2
TGTGCCAGCAGCTTAGGTCTAGGGTTATCCTACGAGCAGTACTTC,CASSLGLGLSYEQYF,TRBJ2-7,NA,TRBV7-2,NA